This entry describes one T cell receptor beta chain. The antigen is unknown. Naive CD8 cells lacked CD45RO, underwent positive selection for CCR7 and left out terminally differentiated effector memory CD45RA+ cells. The sample originates from a study of shared clonotypes between healthy human individuals. Study background: Each donor's CD8 memory used one plate, CD8 naive two, each CD4 subset three.

Evenly divided among several immunoSEQ plates was the genomic DNA of each subset. Sequencing used immunoSEQ multiplex PCR; TCRdb keeps in-frame clones, though not all of them. The sample consists of under 1 million clones, around 93% of them appearing once. Germline values: CDR1 MGHRA, CDR2 YSYEKL. J was trimmed by 3 bases and V by 1 base; bases with no gene match: 4. The CDR3 covers 15 residues. Points from the study as a whole: Compared with clonotypes that all four donors shared, non-shared clonotypes had lower generation probabilities. Measured sharing among donors was expected to vary with sequencing depth.

The V call is TRBV4-1, the J call TRBJ2-7; 9 nucleotides agree with TRBD1. This receptor was identified in a man aged 25-45 years in good health. The sequenced sample was naive CD8+ T cells sorted from blood. The CDR3 region has the DNA TGCGCCAGCAGCCAAGCGGGACAGGGAGGCTACGAGCAGTACTTC. Protein sequence: CASSQAGQGGYEQYF.